Below are 12 T cell receptor beta chains sequenced from a single sample in a study of post-analysis software for immune sequencing data. Study results and caveats: Four or five TRBV segments, including TRBV5-6, TRBV5-1 and TRBV20-1, were more frequent in patients than controls.

Incorporated into the TCR beta cDNA libraries were unique molecular identifiers, which served to reduce PCR and sequencing biases. TCRdb re-analysed the PCR reads in MiXCR, keeping a single row per CDR3 protein. The sample has hundreds of thousands of distinct CDR3 sequences; roughly three fifths are singletons. Antigen specificity for these receptors is unknown. What was sequenced was blood. Source of these receptors: a girl aged 2 to 10 with multiple sclerosis.

In this sample, this clonotype turned up a few times. The chain couples TRBV7-9 to TRBJ2-3, with 9 bases aligning to TRBD1. The J segment lost 5 bases and the V segment lost 5 bases, leaving 8 bases of the junction unmatched. The CDR3 has 15 residues. Germline-derived CDR1 and CDR2 are SEHNR and FQNEAQ (reference sequence). The CDR3 DNA reads as TGTGCCAGCAGCCTGGGACAGGGAGTGGGAGATACGCAGTATTTT. Protein sequence: CASSLGQGVGDTQYF.

This clonotype was seen only a few times. The chain has TRBV7-2 and TRBJ1-5; D gene unclear. The CDR3 runs 15 residues. V gave up 1 base and J gave up 2 bases, with 9 bases separating them. Germline values: CDR1 SGHTA, CDR2 FQGNSA. CDR3 residues: CASSLVVTGNQPQHF. CDR3 nucleotides: TGTGCCAGCAGCTTAGTCGTCACGGGCAATCAGCCCCAGCATTTT. Looking up the rest from reference TRBV7-2 and TRBJ1-5 gives the full variable domain: GAGVSQSPSNKVTEKGKDVELRCDPISGHTALYWYRQSLGQGLEFLIYFQGNSAPDKSGLPSDRFSAERTGGSVSTLTIQRTQQEDSAVYLCASSLVVTGNQPQHFGDGTRLSIL.

This clonotype was recorded a few times. The rearrangement joins TRBV6-2 or TRBV6-3 to TRBJ2-5, with D unclear. Trimming pared 8 bases from V and 1 base from J, leaving 8 bases between. CDR1 is MNHEY, CDR2 SVGEGT, per germline. There are 12 residues in the CDR3. The CDR3, as DNA: TGTGCCAGCCTCCGGATCCAAGAGACCCAGTACTTC. It codes for CASLRIQETQYF.

This clonotype was detected once. V usage is TRBV6-6 and J usage is TRBJ1-6; D may be TRBD1 (5 bases). Trimming shortened V by 3 bases and J by 10 bases, and 16 bases separated the two germline ends. The CDR3 is 15 amino acids. Germline assignment: CDR1 MNHNY and CDR2 SVGAGI (reference sequence). The CDR3 coding sequence is TGTGCCAGCAGTTATGGGGACGGGCTTCCCTCACCCCTCCACTTT. Translated, it gives CASSYGDGLPSPLHF.

This clonotype was picked up a small number of times. The gene calls are TRBV2 and TRBJ2-3, with 9 positions matching TRBD2. J was trimmed by 4 bases and V by 5 bases; bases with no gene match: 7. The CDR3 contains 15 residues. Germline V gene sequence: CDR1 SNHLY, CDR2 FYNNEI. For the CDR3, the DNA is TGTGCCAGCAGTAACGCGGGAGGGTCGCCAGATACGCAGTATTTT. Residues: CASSNAGGSPDTQYF. The full variable domain, its missing parts supplied by reference TRBV2 and TRBJ2-3, is EPEVTQTPSHQVTQMGQEVILRCVPISNHLYFYWYRQILGQKVEFLVSFYNNEISEKSEIFDDQFSVERPDGSNFTLKIRSTKLEDSAMYFCASSNAGGSPDTQYFGPGTRLTVL.

This clonotype has only a few counts. The CDR3 sequence is CATSDATDGNYEQYF. CDR3 nucleotide sequence: TGTGCCACCAGTGATGCGACCGACGGTAACTACGAGCAGTACTTC. The gene calls are TRBV24-1 and TRBJ2-7; D is uncertain. Looked up from germline, CDR1 is KGHDR and CDR2 is SFDVKD. Trimming took 3 bases from V and 3 from J, leaving 14 bases between them. The CDR3 is 15 residues long.

This clonotype was detected a few times. This sequence joins TRBV12-3 or TRBV12-4 and TRBJ2-3, with D perhaps being TRBD1 or TRBD2 (5 bases each). The CDR3 runs to 14 residues. Trimming took 5 bases from V and 2 from J, leaving 11 bases between them. The CDR3 here is CASSPGTFTDTQYF. The CDR3, as DNA: TGTGCCAGCAGTCCCGGGACCTTCACAGATACGCAGTATTTT.

V gene TRBV27 combines with J gene TRBJ1-5, with a possible D match to TRBD1 (5 bases). CDR1 is MNHEY and CDR2 is SMNVEV in the germline V gene (reference sequence). This CDR3 spans 15 amino acids. V lost 11 bases and J 0 bases, leaving 17 bases between the germline ends. The CDR3 loop reads CASRRGIISNQPQHF. In DNA, the CDR3 is TGTGCCTCCCGGAGGGGAATTATTAGCAATCAGCCCCAGCATTTT.

This clonotype has more than one count but fewer than ten. CDR3 DNA: TGCAGTGCCCTAGATACCGGCGGGTTTTACGAGCAGTACTTC. Its translation: CSALDTGGFYEQYF. The V gene is TRBV20-1, the J gene TRBJ2-5, with a tentative D call TRBD2 (5 bases). With the DNA end fitting TRBJ2-7 better, the J assignment may be wrong. The germline V gene encodes CDR1 DFQATT and CDR2 SNEGSKA (reference sequence). The CDR3 consists of 14 residues.

Concerning this clonotype itself: The junction and the germline gene differ at one end; a read error may be behind it. The chain uses TRBV7-9 and TRBJ2-6, with TRBD1 as a possible D gene (5 bases). This CDR3 has 13 amino acids. Germline V lookup: CDR1 SEHNR, CDR2 FQNEAQ (reference sequence). CDR3 sequence (DNA): TGTGCCAGCGTAGGCTCTGGGGCCAATGTCCTGACTTTC. Protein product: CASVGSGANVLTF.

In this sample, this clonotype turned up a few times. The V gene is TRBV5-4, the J gene TRBJ1-2; D perhaps matches TRBD1 (6 bases). CDR3 length: 15 residues. Germline V lookup: CDR1 SGHNT, CDR2 YYREEE (reference sequence). V lost 3 bases and J lost 3, with 15 bases in between. The CDR3 region is CASSWGGGLDYGYTF. The CDR3 DNA is TGTGCCAGCAGCTGGGGCGGGGGGCTTGACTATGGCTACACCTTC.

The chain employs TRBV28 and TRBJ2-1; 8 bases fit TRBD2. Per the germline V gene, CDR1 is MDHEN and CDR2 is SYDVKM. The CDR3 consists of 13 residues. Germline trimming cut 3 bases from V and 10 bases from J; bases unmatched to any gene: 5. The DNA for the CDR3 is TGTGCCAGCAGTTTCGGGGGGGCAAGGGAGCAGTTCTTC. This encodes CASSFGGAREQFF.